This TCR beta chain was captured in a study of cytomegalovirus exposure and HLA in healthy donors. This PCR relied on a set of 60 Vbeta primers and 13 Jbeta primers. Clones were sequenced by immunoSEQ multiplex PCR, and TCRdb holds only the in-frame ones, with some missing. Of fewer than 200,000 clones listed, around 75% are singletons. CDR3 length: 16 residues. Per the germline V gene, CDR1 is ENHRY and CDR2 is SYGVKD. The J segment lost 7 bases and the V segment lost 2 bases, leaving 9 bases of the junction unmatched. General observations from the study: Trimming of TCR beta V- and J-genes showed a link, identified in a later analysis, to a missense DCLRE1C variant. A previous analysis found most TCR beta V segments productive roughly 87% or roughly 30% of the time. Most TCRs appeared rarely, but some public TCRs recurred in many donors.

This clone has just a few counts. As yet, its antigen is unknown. Material: PBMCs. The chain joins TRBV10-3 to TRBJ2-1; 9 bases fit TRBD2. This receptor was obtained from a male donor in good health and CMV-seronegative. CDR3: CAISEPRTSDLNEQFF. CDR3 DNA sequence: TGTGCCATCAGTGAGCCCAGGACTAGCGACTTGAATGAGCAGTTCTTC.